This entry lists 13 T cell receptor beta chains sequenced from one sample in a study of shared clonotypes between healthy human individuals. Here immunoSEQ multiplex PCR was the method, and the copy in TCRdb shows in-frame clones only, minus some. The sample records more than 2 million clones, approximately 96% being singletons. The sample consisted of naive CD4+ T cells sorted from blood. This sample's subset: CD45RA+ positively selected. The origin of the receptors is a young man in good health.

The J gene is TRBJ2-5, the V gene TRBV4-3; 10 bases align to TRBD1. The CDR3 length is 18 residues. CDR1 LGHNA and CDR2 YSLEER come from the germline V gene. The trim removed 0 bases at V and 4 bases at J, leaving 11 bases unmatched. The DNA of the CDR3 is TGCGCCAGCAGCCAAGATACTGCGGACAGGGGGTTCGGAGAGACCCAGTACTTC. Translated: CASSQDTADRGFGETQYF.

V gene TRBV6-1 combines with J gene TRBJ2-7; 13 bases fit TRBD2. The CDR3 consists of 15 residues. V lost 7 bases and J lost 4; bases outside the gene matches: 7. The germline CDR1 and CDR2 sequences are MNHNS and SASEGT. The CDR3, as DNA: TGTGCCAGCAAAGTAGGGACTAGCGGGACGTACGAGCAGTACTTC. This sequence encodes CASKVGTSGTYEQYF.

This chain joins TRBV5-4 and TRBJ1-2, with 8 bases aligning to TRBD1. This CDR3 has 15 residues. Looked up from germline, CDR1 is SGHNT and CDR2 is YYREEE (reference sequence). J lost 5 bases, V lost 3 bases, and 9 bases had no gene match. CDR3 loop: CASSSMTGELYGYTF. CDR3 DNA: TGTGCCAGCAGCTCGATGACAGGGGAATTGTATGGCTACACCTTC.

The CDR3 sequence: CASSISLAAITSYEQYF. The CDR3 bases are TGTGCCAGTAGTATTAGTCTAGCGGCTATTACCTCCTACGAGCAGTACTTC. The chain joins TRBV19 to TRBJ2-7, with TRBD2 matching over 7 bases. This CDR3 is 17 amino acids long. Trimming cost V 3 bases and J 0 bases; bases outside gene matches: 11. In germline, CDR1 is LNHDA, CDR2 SQIVND (reference sequence).

The genes are TRBV18 and TRBJ1-3; no clear D. This CDR3 spans 14 amino acids. The germline CDR1 and CDR2 sequences are KGHSH and LQKENI. Between the trimmed V and J ends, which lost 3 bases and 3 bases, there was a span of 9 bases. The CDR3 is CASSPDGRGNTIYF. CDR3 nucleotide sequence: TGTGCCAGCTCACCTGACGGCCGTGGAAACACCATATATTTT.

Note on this clone: This CDR3 is also generated by other DNA sequences in the sample. This rearrangement joins TRBV6-1 to TRBJ2-2, with a tentative D call TRBD2 (5 bases). The CDR3 consists of 13 residues. CDR1 is MNHNS, CDR2 SASEGT, per germline. Trimming shortened V by 6 bases and J by 5 bases, and 10 bases separated the two germline ends. The CDR3 region has the DNA TGTGCCAGCAGCGGGGAAAGGACCGGGGAGCTGTTTTTT. Translating gives CASSGERTGELFF.

This clone occurred once. CDR3 region: CAWTRTSSQETQYF. CDR3 nucleotides: TGTGCCTGGACCCGGACTAGCAGCCAAGAGACCCAGTACTTC. The gene calls are TRBV30 and TRBJ2-5; 8 nucleotides match TRBD2. The CDR3 runs 14 residues. Germline CDR1 is GTSNPN and CDR2 is SVGIG (reference sequence). Trimming removed 4 bases from V and 1 base from J; junction bases left unmatched: 5.

Points on this clone: Within the sample, other DNA sequences also encode this same CDR3. The rearrangement uses TRBV2 and TRBJ1-2, with TRBD1 matching 9 bases. The germline gives CDR1 SNHLY, CDR2 FYNNEI. J was trimmed by 2 bases and V by 6 bases; bases with no gene match: 7. This CDR3 spans 15 amino acids. The CDR3: CASRGGQGGNYGYTF. CDR3 DNA sequence: TGTGCCAGCAGGGGGGGACAGGGTGGGAACTATGGCTACACCTTC.

The rearrangement joins TRBV19 to TRBJ1-1; D might be TRBD1 (6 bases). V was trimmed by 6 bases and J by 8 bases, leaving 10 bases between them. The CDR3 is made up of 11 amino acids. CDR1 is LNHDA and CDR2 is SQIVND in the germline V gene (reference sequence). The CDR3 here is CASSTDREAFF. DNA for the CDR3: TGTGCCAGTAGCACCGACAGGGAAGCTTTCTTT.

The chain couples TRBV28 to TRBJ2-5; no firm D call. The V end lost 1 base, the J end lost 0 bases, and 3 bases lay between the germline ends. The CDR3 length is 13 residues. Per germline, CDR1 MDHEN and CDR2 SYDVKM. This CDR3 reads CASSLSHQETQYF. In DNA form, the CDR3 reads TGTGCCAGCAGTTTATCCCACCAAGAGACCCAGTACTTC. Filled out from reference TRBV28 and TRBJ2-5, the complete variable domain reads DVKVTQSSRYLVKRTGEKVFLECVQDMDHENMFWYRQDPGLGLRLIYFSYDVKMKEKGDIPEGYSVSREKKERFSLILESASTNQTSMYLCASSLSHQETQYFGPGTRLLVL.

The rearrangement links TRBV5-1 to TRBJ1-1; 10 nucleotides line up with TRBD1. J was trimmed by 5 bases and V by 3 bases; bases with no gene match: 4. Germline CDR1 and CDR2: SGHRS and YFSETQ. CDR3 size: 14 residues. The CDR3 DNA is TGCGCCAGCAGCTCTGGACAGGGGGAGACTGAAGCTTTCTTT. This translates into CASSSGQGETEAFF.

The rearrangement links TRBV4-3 to TRBJ2-7, with a possible D match to TRBD2 (5 bases). The CDR3 contains 16 residues. V was pared by 0 bases and J by 2 bases, with 14 bases between. Germline-derived CDR1 and CDR2 are LGHNA and YSLEER. The CDR3 sequence: CASSQDPRTGTYEQYF. The CDR3, as DNA: TGCGCCAGCAGCCAAGATCCCCGGACGGGAACCTACGAGCAGTACTTC.

The V gene is TRBV12-5, the J gene TRBJ1-1; no definite D call. Germline values: CDR1 LGHNT, CDR2 FRNRAP. The CDR3 covers 17 residues. Trimming took off 1 base at V and 0 bases at J, with 15 bases between the two ends. The CDR3 DNA sequence: TGTGCTAGTGGTTTGGGTAAGGTTGGGGTTATGAACACTGAAGCTTTCTTT. Translating it yields CASGLGKVGVMNTEAFF.